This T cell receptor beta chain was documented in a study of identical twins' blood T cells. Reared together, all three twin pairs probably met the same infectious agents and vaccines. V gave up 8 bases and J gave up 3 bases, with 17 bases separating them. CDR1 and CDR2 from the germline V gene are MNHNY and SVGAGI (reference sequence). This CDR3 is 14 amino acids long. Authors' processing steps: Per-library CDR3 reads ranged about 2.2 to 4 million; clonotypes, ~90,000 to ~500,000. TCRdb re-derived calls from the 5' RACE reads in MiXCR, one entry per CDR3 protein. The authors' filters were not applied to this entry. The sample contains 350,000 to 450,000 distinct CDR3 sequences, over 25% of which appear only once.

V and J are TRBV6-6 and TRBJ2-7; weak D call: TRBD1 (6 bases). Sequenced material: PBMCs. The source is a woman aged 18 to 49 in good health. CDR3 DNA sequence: TGTGCCAGCTCCGCAGCAGGGGACCTCTACGAGCAGTACTTC. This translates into CASSAAGDLYEQYF.